This TCR beta chain was documented in a study of shared clonotypes between healthy human individuals. Method: immunoSEQ multiplex PCR; TCRdb's copy keeps in-frame clones and lacks some. This table holds 300,000 to 350,000 clones, around 67% found once. The ends lost 0 bases at V and 5 bases at J; junction bases unmatched: 4. CDR1 and CDR2 from the germline V gene are WSHSY and SAAADI. This CDR3 spans 15 amino acids. This clonotype was obtained from a man aged 30 to 45 in good health. Sequencing was carried out using memory CD4+ T cells sorted from blood. Noted subset: CD45RA-negative fraction. The chain couples TRBV10-2 to TRBJ1-5; 7 nucleotides agree with TRBD1. The CDR3 loop reads CASSESYRGDQPQHF. The CDR3 DNA reads as TGCGCCAGCAGTGAGTCGTACAGGGGTGATCAGCCCCAGCATTTT.